The clone carrying this TCR beta chain was seen repeatedly, ten times or more. Its antigen remains unknown. The junction had 10 bases not matched to a gene; V was cut back by 0 bases and J by 6 bases. Germline-derived CDR1 and CDR2 are DFQATT and SNEGSKA (reference sequence). CDR3 length: 16 residues. The cDNA came from 5'RACE with 10-nucleotide random UMIs. TCRdb fed the 5' RACE reads into MiXCR, producing one record per CDR3 protein. Altogether about 66,000 distinct CDR3 sequences are present, about 3.4% being singletons, with the ten largest covering approximately 3.5%. Unsorted libraries were generated from 2 million PBMCs. These cells had been stored in RNAlater at -80 C. This record belongs to a study of neurological immune-mediated disorders. Study conclusions and caveats: HTLV-1-associated myelopathy led in TCR clonal expansion, while multiple sclerosis ranked lowest, below healthy controls. Clinical features showed no association with the multiple sclerosis repertoire cluster, and MRI features showed none either.

The TCR comes from a man aged 40-50 years with multiple sclerosis. The specimen was PBMCs. V and J are TRBV20-1 and TRBJ2-2; 7 nucleotides match TRBD2. CDR3 in DNA: TGCAGTGCTAGAGATCGGCGTCGGGGGGAGGCCGGGGAGCTGTTTTTT. Translated, it gives CSARDRRRGEAGELFF.